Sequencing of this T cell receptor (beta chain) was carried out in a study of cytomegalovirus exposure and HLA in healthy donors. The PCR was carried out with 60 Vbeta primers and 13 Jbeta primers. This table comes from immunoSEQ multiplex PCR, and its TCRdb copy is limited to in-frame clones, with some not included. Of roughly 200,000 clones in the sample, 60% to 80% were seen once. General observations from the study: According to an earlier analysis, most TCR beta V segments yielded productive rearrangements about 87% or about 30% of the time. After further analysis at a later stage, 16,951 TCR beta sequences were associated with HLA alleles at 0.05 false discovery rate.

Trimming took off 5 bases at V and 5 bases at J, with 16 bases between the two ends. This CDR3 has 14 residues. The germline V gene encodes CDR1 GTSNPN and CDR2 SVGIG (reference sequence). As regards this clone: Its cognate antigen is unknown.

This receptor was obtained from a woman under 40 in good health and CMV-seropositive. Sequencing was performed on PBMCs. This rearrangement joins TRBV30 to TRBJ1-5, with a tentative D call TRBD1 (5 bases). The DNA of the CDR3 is TGTGCCTGGGCAGGGAAACGTGGGTATCAGCCCCAGCATTTT. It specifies CAWAGKRGYQPQHF.